Presented here are 26 T cell receptor beta chains from one specimen sequenced in a study of metastatic and nonmetastatic thyroid tumors (dated by TCRdb to about 2020). Before undergoing thyroid surgery, none of the patients had been given any kind of treatment. Libraries were built with PCR. For sequencing, an Illumina HiSeq 4000 was employed. TCRdb applied fastp at Q25 and MiXCR to the public reads, then kept only in-frame beta chains. In all, the sample holds 30,000 to 35,000 clones, and over 15% of those were seen once. The top ten clonotypes cover over 6% of the sample. Sequencing was done on a sample of blood. These receptor sequences come from a female donor with papillary thyroid cancer or a benign thyroid nodule (not recorded which). Some clones in this sample may be carry-over from other donors' samples.

This clone was recorded many times. The chain uses TRBV18 and TRBJ2-3; the D gene is possibly TRBD2 (6 bases). Germline loops: CDR1 KGHSH, CDR2 LQKENI. This CDR3 spans 13 amino acids. V lost 3 bases to trimming and J lost 5 bases, with 9 bases between them. The DNA of the CDR3 is TGTGCCAGCTCACCCGGAGGGCGAGATACGCAGTATTTT. Amino acids: CASSPGGRDTQYF. The variable domain in full, with the rest retrieved from reference TRBV18 and TRBJ2-3, is NAGVMQNPRHLVRRRGQEARLRCSPMKGHSHVYWYRQLPEEGLKFMVYLQKENIIDESGMPKERFSAEFPKEGPSILRIQQVVRGDSAAYFCASSPGGRDTQYFGPGTRLTVL.

This clone has ten or more counts. This rearrangement joins TRBV10-2 to TRBJ1-4, with a weak D call TRBD1 (5 bases). The length of the CDR3 is 13 residues. Germline V gene lookup returns CDR1 WSHSY and CDR2 SAAADI. Trimming stripped 6 bases from V and 7 bases from J, with 12 bases between. CDR3: CASSWGGSEKLFF. As DNA, the CDR3 is TGCGCCAGCAGCTGGGGGGGGAGTGAAAAACTGTTTTTT.

This clone was observed at least ten times. The sample carries other DNA sequences with the same CDR3. The chain links TRBV5-4 to TRBJ2-3; either TRBD1 or TRBD2 may supply D (5 bases each). V lost 8 bases to trimming and J lost 1 base, with 17 bases between them. The CDR3 is 15 amino acids. Germline CDR1 is SGHNT and CDR2 is YYREEE (reference sequence). The CDR3 is CASSMDTRGTDTQYF. The CDR3 DNA reads as TGTGCCAGTAGCATGGACACTAGAGGCACAGATACGCAGTATTTT.

There are many counts of this clone. The chain carries TRBV6-2 or TRBV6-3 and TRBJ2-7; tentatively, D is TRBD1 or TRBD2 (6 bases each). Germline V lookup: CDR1 MNHEY, CDR2 SVGEGT. Trimming removed 5 bases from V and 0 bases from J, with 17 bases in between. This CDR3 spans 16 amino acids. The CDR3 DNA follows: TGTGCCAGCAGTACACGGGGGCTAGCGTTCTCCTACGAGCAGTACTTC. Its translation: CASSTRGLAFSYEQYF.

The CDR3 sequence: CSAKTSGRAKQYF. The CDR3 coding sequence is TGCAGTGCCAAGACTAGCGGGAGGGCGAAGCAGTACTTC. The V call is TRBV20-1, the J call TRBJ2-7, with 14 bases identical to TRBD2. The CDR3 length is 13 residues. The germline V gene has CDR1 DFQATT and CDR2 SNEGSKA (reference sequence). Losses at the gene ends were 6 bases for V and 8 bases for J; bases not matched to a gene: 6.

This clone was counted ten times or more. This chain uses TRBV11-3 with TRBJ2-1, with D possibly being TRBD1 or TRBD2 (7 bases each). CDR1 SGHNT and CDR2 YENEEA come from the germline V gene. This CDR3 is built from 16 residues. Trimming took off 0 bases at V and 5 bases at J, with 14 bases between the two ends. The CDR3 loop reads CASSLEGQSGNNEQFF. CDR3 DNA: TGTGCCAGCAGCTTAGAGGGACAGAGCGGGAACAATGAGCAGTTCTTC.

The V and J genes are TRBV20-1 and TRBJ2-5; 10 bases line up with TRBD2. Germline CDR1 is DFQATT and CDR2 is SNEGSKA (reference sequence). Germline trimming cut 4 bases from V and 7 bases from J; bases unmatched to any gene: 12. There are 15 residues in the CDR3. The CDR3 here is CSAKSTGTSDRTQYF. The CDR3 coding sequence is TGCAGTGCTAAAAGTACCGGGACTAGCGACCGGACCCAGTACTTC.

The chain has TRBV18 and TRBJ1-6; 9 nucleotides align to TRBD1. J lost 14 bases, V lost 6 bases, and 14 bases had no gene match. Per the germline V gene, CDR1 is KGHSH and CDR2 is LQKENI. This CDR3 is 15 amino acids long. DNA of the CDR3: TGTGCCAGCTCGGACGGGACAGGGCTTGCGGGGGCCCTCCACTTT. Protein product: CASSDGTGLAGALHF.

Relative to its sample, this clone is medium-sized. Other DNA sequences from this sample encode an identical CDR3 as well. This chain connects TRBV20-1 to TRBJ2-1; 10 bases align to TRBD2. This CDR3 comprises 14 residues. Germline V lookup: CDR1 DFQATT, CDR2 SNEGSKA (reference sequence). The junction had 1 base not matched to a gene; V was cut back by 2 bases and J by 3 bases. CDR3 sequence reads: CSARLAGDYNEQFF. The CDR3 DNA reads as TGCAGTGCTAGACTAGCGGGAGACTACAATGAGCAGTTCTTC.

In this sample, this clone turned up a few times. The chain recombines TRBV6-1 with TRBJ2-3; D gene uncertain. CDR3 length: 13 residues. Deletions cut 5 bases from V and 5 bases from J, with 11 bases between. CDR1 and CDR2 (germline): MNHNS, SASEGT. The CDR3 nucleotides read TGTGCCAGCAGTAGAGAATCGGAAGATACGCAGTATTTT. It translates to CASSRESEDTQYF.

This chain uses TRBV10-3 with TRBJ2-1, with D possibly matching TRBD2 (5 bases). Germline values: CDR1 ENHRY, CDR2 SYGVKD. This CDR3 region has 17 residues. Between the trimmed V and J ends, which lost 4 bases and 0 bases, there was a span of 16 bases. CDR3 nucleotides: TGTGCCATCAGTGGGTGGAGCGGAGTTAGCTCCTACAATGAGCAGTTCTTC. Its protein product is CAISGWSGVSSYNEQFF.

This chain links TRBV11-2 with TRBJ2-7; TRBD2 agrees at 7 bases. V shed 1 base and J 4 bases; nucleotides not matched to a gene: 10. The CDR3 has 16 amino acids. CDR1 and CDR2 from the germline V gene are SGHAT and FQNNGV. CDR3 amino acids: CASSLVGGRACYEQYF. The CDR3 bases are TGTGCCAGCAGCTTAGTGGGGGGGAGGGCGTGTTACGAGCAGTACTTC.

This clone was seen many times. The CDR3: CAWDTGQLNTEAFF. CDR3 DNA: TGTGCCTGGGACACTGGACAGCTTAACACTGAAGCTTTCTTT. The chain carries TRBV30 and TRBJ1-1, with a weak D call TRBD1 (6 bases). Trimming took off 5 bases at V and 2 bases at J, with 15 bases between the two ends. The V gene's germline CDR1 is GTSNPN and CDR2 SVGIG (reference sequence). The CDR3 spans 14 residues. The variable domain in full, with the rest retrieved from reference TRBV30 and TRBJ1-1, is SQTIHQWPATLVQPVGSPLSLECTVEGTSNPNLYWYRQAAGRGLQLLFYSVGIGQISSEVPQNLSASRPQDRQFILSSKKLLLSDSGFYLCAWDTGQLNTEAFFGQGTRLTVV.

The chain uses TRBV20-1 and TRBJ1-2; 9 bases fit TRBD1. CDR3 size: 13 residues. Trimming at V came to 5 bases and at J to 3 bases, leaving 4 bases not matched to a gene. Germline V lookup: CDR1 DFQATT, CDR2 SNEGSKA (reference sequence). The CDR3, as DNA: TGCAGTGCTGGGACAGGGCGGGACTATGGCTACACCTTC. This translates into CSAGTGRDYGYTF.

This clone was recorded many times. V and J are TRBV11-3 and TRBJ2-7, with D unclear. CDR1 SGHNT and CDR2 YENEEA come from the germline V gene. The CDR3 is made up of 13 amino acids. V was shortened by 5 bases and J by 3 bases, with 11 bases between the two germline ends. CDR3 region: CASSPRSGYEQYF. The CDR3 coding sequence is TGTGCCAGCAGCCCCCGGTCAGGCTACGAGCAGTACTTC.

The chain joins TRBV20-1 to TRBJ2-3, with 14 bases identical to TRBD2. V shed 5 bases and J 2 bases; nucleotides not matched to a gene: 12. This CDR3 has 18 residues. Per the germline V gene, CDR1 is DFQATT and CDR2 is SNEGSKA (reference sequence). The CDR3 region is CSASGAGTSGGFTDTQYF. CDR3 sequence (DNA): TGCAGTGCTTCCGGGGCCGGGACTAGCGGGGGCTTCACAGATACGCAGTATTTT.

This clone was recorded at least ten times. The V and J genes are TRBV11-2 and TRBJ2-2, with 8 bases identical to TRBD2. With V trimmed by 4 bases and J by 5 bases, 9 bases remained unmatched. This CDR3 comprises 16 residues. Per the germline V gene, CDR1 is SGHAT and CDR2 is FQNNGV. The CDR3 loop is CASSWGGTSGTGELFF. For the CDR3, the DNA is TGTGCCAGCAGCTGGGGGGGTACTAGCGGTACCGGGGAGCTGTTTTTT. The full variable domain, rest sourced from reference TRBV11-2 and TRBJ2-2, is EAGVAQSPRYKIIEKRQSVAFWCNPISGHATLYWYQQILGQGPKLLIQFQNNGVVDDSQLPKDRFSAERLKGVDSTLKIQPAKLEDSAVYLCASSWGGTSGTGELFFGEGSRLTVL.

There are many counts of this clone. The V gene is TRBV18, the J gene TRBJ2-5; perhaps TRBD1 as D (5 bases). The germline V and J ends were trimmed by 6 bases and 3 bases, with 11 bases remaining between them. Germline CDR1 is KGHSH and CDR2 is LQKENI. CDR3 length: 13 residues. DNA for the CDR3: TGTGCCAGCTCCCGGACAAGAGAAGAGACCCAGTACTTC. Its translation is CASSRTREETQYF.

This clone occurred many times. J is TRBJ1-2 and V is TRBV7-9; D gene ambiguous. The V end lost 5 bases, the J end lost 2 bases, and 9 bases lay between the germline ends. The CDR3 totals 13 residues. The germline gives CDR1 SEHNR, CDR2 FQNEAQ (reference sequence). The CDR3 reads CASSPTVNYGYTF. The CDR3 DNA sequence: TGTGCCAGCAGCCCGACGGTGAACTATGGCTACACCTTC.

This clone was observed at least ten times. CDR3 amino acids: CASRGDGGKLFF. The CDR3 DNA follows: TGTGCCAGTAGGGGCGATGGGGGAAAACTGTTTTTT. The J gene is TRBJ1-4, the V gene TRBV19, with D possibly TRBD1 on 5 matching bases. V shed 6 bases and J shed 10 bases, with 12 bases lying between them. In germline, CDR1 is LNHDA, CDR2 SQIVND (reference sequence). This CDR3 contains 12 residues.

This clone was seen ten or more times. The J gene is TRBJ2-3, the V gene TRBV20-1, with TRBD2 matching over 15 bases. The CDR3 totals 20 residues. J was trimmed by 2 bases and V by 1 base; bases with no gene match: 13. Germline V gives CDR1 DFQATT, CDR2 SNEGSKA (reference sequence). Written as DNA, the CDR3 is TGCAGTGCTAGAGGTAGTGGACTAGCGGGAGGGCCTCTTCACACAGATACGCAGTATTTT. It codes for CSARGSGLAGGPLHTDTQYF.

This clone was recorded many times. This chain connects TRBV18 to TRBJ1-4; D is unclear. Germline V gene sequence: CDR1 KGHSH, CDR2 LQKENI. This CDR3 region has 14 residues. The V and J ends lost 3 bases and 4 bases respectively, with 9 bases between them. Here the CDR3 DNA reads TGTGCCAGCTCACCCCCGGATAGTAATGAAAAACTGTTTTTT. The encoded protein is CASSPPDSNEKLFF.

This clone has ten or more counts. The rearrangement links TRBV20-1 to TRBJ2-1, with 10 bases aligning to TRBD2. In germline, CDR1 is DFQATT, CDR2 SNEGSKA (reference sequence). The CDR3 totals 19 residues. Trimming cost V 0 bases and J 0 bases; bases outside gene matches: 11. CDR3 sequence (DNA): TGCAGTGCTAGAGATTTAGGACTAGCGGATTTATACTCCTACAATGAGCAGTTCTTC. Its translation: CSARDLGLADLYSYNEQFF.

This clone has a count of ten or more. The chain carries TRBV5-1 and TRBJ2-3; the match to TRBD2 covers 8 bases. CDR3 length: 13 amino acids. Trimming removed 1 base from V and 6 bases from J; junction bases left unmatched: 1. Germline CDR1 and CDR2: SGHRS and YFSETQ. The CDR3 protein is CASSLTSGDTQYF. The DNA for the CDR3 is TGCGCCAGCAGCTTGACTAGCGGCGATACGCAGTATTTT. The variable domain in full, with the rest retrieved from reference TRBV5-1 and TRBJ2-3, is KAGVTQTPRYLIKTRGQQVTLSCSPISGHRSVSWYQQTPGQGLQFLFEYFSETQRNKGNFPGRFSGRQFSNSRSEMNVSTLELGDSALYLCASSLTSGDTQYFGPGTRLTVL.

This clone was recorded at least ten times. This chain links TRBV5-1 with TRBJ1-1; D remains ambiguous. The V gene's germline CDR1 is SGHRS and CDR2 YFSETQ. This CDR3 contains 14 residues. Trimming took 2 bases from V and 7 from J, leaving 15 bases between them. CDR3 nucleotide sequence: TGCGCCAGCAGCTTATCTGGAGGGTACAGTGAAGCTTTCTTT. Residues: CASSLSGGYSEAFF.

This chain uses TRBV11-3 with TRBJ2-1; TRBD2 is a possible D gene (7 bases). The CDR3 has 16 residues. V was clipped by 5 bases and J by 4 bases, with 18 bases between them. The V gene's germline CDR1 is SGHNT and CDR2 YENEEA. The DNA for the CDR3 is TGTGCCAGCAGCCCCCGAGGACTAGGGGGATACAATGAGCAGTTCTTC. Translation gives CASSPRGLGGYNEQFF. The full variable domain, with the rest looked up from reference TRBV11-3 and TRBJ2-1, is EAGVVQSPRYKIIEKKQPVAFWCNPISGHNTLYWYLQNLGQGPELLIRYENEEAVDDSQLPKDRFSAERLKGVDSTLKIQPAELGDSAVYLCASSPRGLGGYNEQFFGPGTRLTVL.